Shown below are 20 T cell receptor beta chains from a single sample sequenced in a study of shared clonotypes between healthy human individuals. Cells designated naive CD8 were CD45RO-negative and were positively selected for CCR7, with terminally differentiated effector memory CD45RA+ cells excluded. Profiled with immunoSEQ multiplex PCR; TCRdb holds only in-frame clones, not every one. The sample includes around 650,000 clones, roughly 95% seen only once; the top ten take about 0.12%. The source material was naive CD8+ T cells sorted from blood. The source is a woman under 40 in good health.

This clone was seen only once. V usage is TRBV10-1 and J usage is TRBJ2-2; the D is unclear. Germline lookup yields CDR1 WNHNN and CDR2 SYGVQD (reference sequence). Trimming took 3 bases from V and 4 from J, leaving 12 bases between them. The CDR3 loop spans 15 amino acids. CDR3: CASSDGDYFTGELFF. In nucleotides, the CDR3 is TGCGCCAGCAGTGATGGGGATTACTTCACCGGGGAGCTGTTTTTT.

This chain joins TRBV7-9 and TRBJ2-1; TRBD1 matches at 8 bases. Germline V gives CDR1 SEHNR, CDR2 FQNEAQ (reference sequence). This CDR3 comprises 16 residues. Trimming took 5 bases from V and 0 from J; bases not matched to a gene: 6. The CDR3 nucleotides read TGTGCCAGCAGCCCCCGGACAGGGAGCTCCTACAATGAGCAGTTCTTC. The encoded protein is CASSPRTGSSYNEQFF.

In this sample, this clone turned up a few times. V and J are TRBV7-9 and TRBJ2-7; no reliable D call. The CDR3 extends over 13 amino acids. Trimming left V 0 bases short and J 8 bases short, with 11 bases between. CDR1 is SEHNR and CDR2 is FQNEAQ in the germline V gene (reference sequence). The CDR3 DNA sequence: TGTGCCAGCAGCTTAGCGGATTCGACCCAGCAGTACTTC. Translated: CASSLADSTQQYF.

This clone was observed once. The gene calls are TRBV11-2 and TRBJ2-7, with 7 bases lining up with TRBD2. J gave up 1 base and V 4 bases, and 7 bases lay outside the gene matches. The length of the CDR3 is 15 residues. Germline CDR1 and CDR2: SGHAT and FQNNGV. The CDR3 sequence: CASSSGLGESYEQYF. CDR3 coding DNA: TGTGCCAGCAGCTCCGGACTAGGGGAATCCTACGAGCAGTACTTC. Full variable domain (remainder filled in from reference TRBV11-2 and TRBJ2-7): EAGVAQSPRYKIIEKRQSVAFWCNPISGHATLYWYQQILGQGPKLLIQFQNNGVVDDSQLPKDRFSAERLKGVDSTLKIQPAKLEDSAVYLCASSSGLGESYEQYFGPGTRLTVT.

J is TRBJ2-3 and V is TRBV7-8, with 9 bases fitting TRBD1. Germline CDR1 and CDR2: SGHVS and FQNEAQ. The trim removed 3 bases at V and 0 bases at J, leaving 1 base unmatched. There are 15 residues in the CDR3. The CDR3 region has the DNA TGTGCCAGCAGCTTGGGGACAGGGAGCACAGATACGCAGTATTTT. Translating gives CASSLGTGSTDTQYF.

This clone showed up just once. The chain uses TRBV9 and TRBJ1-4; D not certain. There are 15 residues in the CDR3. Trimming left V 4 bases short and J 8 bases short, with 18 bases between. In germline, CDR1 is SGDLS, CDR2 YYNGEE. The CDR3 loop is CASSPSTVGEEKLFF. Written as DNA, the CDR3 is TGTGCCAGCAGCCCTTCGACCGTAGGAGAGGAAAAACTGTTTTTT.

Of note for this clone: This sample includes further DNA sequences coding for the same CDR3. The rearrangement uses TRBV6-5 and TRBJ2-7; D gene uncertain. The CDR3 loop spans 14 amino acids. V gave up 0 bases and J gave up 0 bases, with 6 bases separating them. Germline CDR1 reads MNHEY; CDR2 reads SVGAGI. CDR3 loop: CASSYSSSSYEQYF. In DNA form, the CDR3 reads TGTGCCAGCAGTTACTCATCCAGCTCCTACGAGCAGTACTTC.

V usage is TRBV28 and J usage is TRBJ2-2; 7 nucleotides align to TRBD1. The CDR3 contains 15 residues. Germline trimming cut 5 bases from V and 1 base from J; bases unmatched to any gene: 4. Per germline, CDR1 MDHEN and CDR2 SYDVKM. CDR3 sequence reads: CASSPRDRNTGELFF. The CDR3 DNA follows: TGTGCCAGCAGTCCCCGGGACAGGAACACCGGGGAGCTGTTTTTT. The full variable domain, rest sourced from reference TRBV28 and TRBJ2-2, is DVKVTQSSRYLVKRTGEKVFLECVQDMDHENMFWYRQDPGLGLRLIYFSYDVKMKEKGDIPEGYSVSREKKERFSLILESASTNQTSMYLCASSPRDRNTGELFFGEGSRLTVL.

The rearrangement joins TRBV29-1 to TRBJ2-1, with 9 bases that match TRBD1. Trimming cost V 4 bases and J 6 bases; bases outside gene matches: 10. Per germline, CDR1 SQVTM and CDR2 ANQGSEA. This CDR3 is 15 amino acids long. In nucleotides, the CDR3 is TGCAGCGTTGTGGGGGGGACAGGGCCTGGCAATGAGCAGTTCTTC. Its protein is CSVVGGTGPGNEQFF.

In its sample, this clone was seen once. V usage is TRBV27 and J usage is TRBJ2-7; 8 nucleotides agree with TRBD2. The CDR3 is 14 residues long. After removal of 4 bases from V and 2 bases from J, the junction contained 4 bases not matched to a gene. Germline V gene data show CDR1 as MNHEY and CDR2 as SMNVEV (reference sequence). CDR3 loop: CASSSLAGPYEQYF. The CDR3 DNA sequence: TGTGCCAGCAGTTCGCTAGCGGGCCCCTACGAGCAGTACTTC.

The V call is TRBV5-6, the J call TRBJ1-1, with D possibly matching TRBD1 (6 bases). Germline V gene sequence: CDR1 SGHDT, CDR2 YYEEEE. This CDR3 contains 13 residues. The V end lost 4 bases, the J end lost 4 bases, and 11 bases lay between the germline ends. CDR3 residues: CASSPGEGTEAFF. The CDR3 DNA follows: TGTGCCAGCAGCCCAGGGGAGGGCACTGAAGCTTTCTTT.

V is TRBV28 and J is TRBJ2-7; 10 positions agree with TRBD2. The V gene end was trimmed by 4 bases and the J gene end by 2 bases; junction bases not matched to a gene: 11. The CDR3 loop spans 17 amino acids. Germline V gene lookup returns CDR1 MDHEN and CDR2 SYDVKM. CDR3 sequence reads: CASSSPARTSGAYEQYF. The CDR3 DNA is TGTGCCAGCAGTTCCCCCGCCAGGACTAGCGGAGCCTACGAGCAGTACTTC. Supplemented by reference TRBV28 and TRBJ2-7, the full variable domain reads DVKVTQSSRYLVKRTGEKVFLECVQDMDHENMFWYRQDPGLGLRLIYFSYDVKMKEKGDIPEGYSVSREKKERFSLILESASTNQTSMYLCASSSPARTSGAYEQYFGPGTRLTVT.

The chain combines TRBV29-1 with TRBJ2-3; no reliable D call. The CDR3 covers 11 residues. Trimming took off 4 bases at V and 4 bases at J, with 6 bases between the two ends. Germline CDR1 reads SQVTM; CDR2 reads ANQGSEA. The chain's CDR3 is CSVGLADTQYF. CDR3 in DNA: TGCAGCGTTGGTCTAGCAGATACGCAGTATTTT.

The rearrangement links TRBV5-8 to TRBJ1-1; D call uncertain. CDR1 SGHTS and CDR2 YDEGEE come from the germline V gene. V was shortened by 1 base and J by 4 bases, with 20 bases between the two germline ends. The CDR3 has 17 residues. CDR3 region: CASSLRYLSRPGTEAFF. The CDR3 region has the DNA TGTGCCAGCAGCTTGAGGTATCTAAGTCGGCCAGGCACTGAAGCTTTCTTT.

The chain recombines TRBV7-8 with TRBJ1-1; D is uncertain. The germline V gene encodes CDR1 SGHVS and CDR2 FQNEAQ. The V gene lost 5 bases and the J gene lost 5 bases, with 15 bases spanning the gap. The CDR3 contains 14 residues. This chain's CDR3 is CASSHKPDGTEAFF. CDR3 nucleotides: TGTGCCAGCAGCCACAAACCGGACGGGACTGAAGCTTTCTTT.

The chain recombines TRBV2 with TRBJ2-2, with TRBD2 identical over 9 bases. Trimming took 3 bases from V and 5 from J; bases not matched to a gene: 13. In germline, CDR1 is SNHLY, CDR2 FYNNEI. The CDR3 sequence is 18 residues long. In DNA form, the CDR3 reads TGTGCCAGCAGTGAGGCCCTAGCGGGACCAGGTTGGACCGGGGAGCTGTTTTTT. Its protein is CASSEALAGPGWTGELFF.

The J gene is TRBJ1-1, the V gene TRBV5-6, with D perhaps matching TRBD1 (6 bases). CDR1 is SGHDT and CDR2 is YYEEEE in the germline V gene. The CDR3 totals 15 residues. The germline V and J ends were trimmed by 4 bases and 4 bases, with 17 bases remaining between them. CDR3 sequence: CASSARTERGTEAFF. The CDR3 DNA sequence: TGTGCCAGCAGCGCCCGGACAGAGCGGGGCACTGAAGCTTTCTTT. Variable domain in full (rest from reference TRBV5-6 and TRBJ1-1): DAGVTQSPTHLIKTRGQQVTLRCSPKSGHDTVSWYQQALGQGPQFIFQYYEEEERQRGNFPDRFSGHQFPNYSSELNVNALLLGDSALYLCASSARTERGTEAFFGQGTRLTVV.

V gene TRBV7-9 combines with J gene TRBJ2-5; 8 bases map to TRBD1. The germline gives CDR1 SEHNR, CDR2 FQNEAQ (reference sequence). This CDR3 comprises 12 residues. The trim removed 4 bases at V and 13 bases at J, leaving 8 bases unmatched. This CDR3 is CASSYDGTGSYF. CDR3 coding DNA: TGTGCCAGCAGCTACGACGGGACAGGTTCGTACTTC.

As regards this clone: This sample also contains other DNA sequences that code for the same CDR3. This chain joins TRBV28 and TRBJ2-2; no firm D call. The CDR3 totals 13 residues. Germline CDR1 and CDR2: MDHEN and SYDVKM. The V end was cut by 3 bases, the J end by 5 bases, with 7 bases between. The CDR3 sequence: CASSFFPTGELFF. In nucleotides, the CDR3 is TGTGCCAGCAGTTTTTTTCCGACCGGGGAGCTGTTTTTT.

The chain carries TRBV7-9 and TRBJ1-4, with D possibly matching TRBD1 (5 bases). The CDR3 spans 16 residues. V gave up 5 bases and J gave up 0 bases, with 13 bases separating them. Germline V gene data show CDR1 as SEHNR and CDR2 as FQNEAQ (reference sequence). CDR3 in amino acids: CASSVGEFATNEKLFF. In DNA form, the CDR3 reads TGTGCCAGCAGCGTAGGGGAATTTGCAACTAATGAAAAACTGTTTTTT.